This TCR beta chain stems from a study of vaccination and CD4 T cells after COVID-19. Study context: SARS-CoV-2, HCoV-NL63, HCoV-OC43 and HCoV-229E supplied the overlapping spike peptides used to stimulate cells.

Scientists ran DNA taken from cultured CD4+ T cells through the Oncomine TCR Beta short-read assay for sequencing. TCRdb fed the PCR reads into MiXCR, producing one record per CDR3 protein. This sample carries over 9,000 distinct CDR3 sequences, approximately 27% of them seen once, and the ten largest clones take about an eighth. CDR1 is SGHNT, CDR2 YYREEE, per germline (reference sequence). V gave up 5 bases and J gave up 6 bases, with 8 bases separating them. This CDR3 contains 12 residues. As to treatment: roughly ten-day PBMC culture with coronavirus spike peptide pools or control peptides (ViraFEST assay). CD4+ T cells were isolated by negative selection after less than eleven days of culture. As regards this clonotype: Its antigen is not identified.

The chain is built from TRBV5-4 and TRBJ2-2; maybe TRBD1 (5 bases). The sequenced sample was CD4+ T cells from blood, cultured in vitro, obtained after SARS-CoV-2 vaccination. The TCR originated in a human donor who had recovered from COVID-19. Here the CDR3 reads CASRRGPGELFF. The CDR3 DNA follows: TGTGCCAGCAGAAGGGGTCCCGGGGAGCTGTTTTTT.